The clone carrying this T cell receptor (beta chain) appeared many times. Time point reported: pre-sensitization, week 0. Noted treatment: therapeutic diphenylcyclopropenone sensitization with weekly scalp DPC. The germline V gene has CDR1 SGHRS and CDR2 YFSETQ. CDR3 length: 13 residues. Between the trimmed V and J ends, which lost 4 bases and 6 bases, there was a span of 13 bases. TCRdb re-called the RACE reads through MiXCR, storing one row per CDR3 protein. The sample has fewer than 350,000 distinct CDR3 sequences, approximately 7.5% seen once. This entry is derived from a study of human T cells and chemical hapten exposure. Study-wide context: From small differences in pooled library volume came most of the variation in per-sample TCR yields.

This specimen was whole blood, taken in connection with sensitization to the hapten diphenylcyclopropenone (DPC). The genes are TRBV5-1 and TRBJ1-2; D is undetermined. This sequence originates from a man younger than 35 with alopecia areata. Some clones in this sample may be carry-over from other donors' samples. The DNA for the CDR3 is TGCGCCAGCAGCCCCTGCAACAGAAATGGCTACACCTTC. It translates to CASSPCNRNGYTF.